This T cell receptor beta chain was recorded in a study of CD8 T cells in ankylosing spondylitis. In TCRdb, the 5' RACE reads were re-called with MiXCR into one record per CDR3 protein. The sample lists over 150,000 distinct CDR3 sequences; more than 10% were seen once. This clonotype was seen just once. Its target is not known. Overall study findings and caveats: Ankylosing spondylitis blood seemed to carry a telltale TCR beta motif made of several highly homologous variants. The study looked at matched synovial fluid samples from ankylosing spondylitis patients. Disease-linked clones were reported to be significantly enriched there.

The CDR3 has 15 residues. The germline V gene encodes CDR1 KGHSH and CDR2 LQKENI. The ends were cut back, 3 bases at V and 2 bases at J, with 11 bases in the middle. The rearrangement links TRBV18 to TRBJ2-4, with unresolved D. This clonotype was sampled from a male donor with ankylosing spondylitis or in good health (not recorded which). The sample comprised blood, either unsorted or a sorted T cell fraction (not recorded which). The CDR3 reads CASSPLVSPKNIQYF. Written as DNA, the CDR3 is TGTGCCAGCTCACCTCTAGTTTCGCCCAAAAACATTCAGTACTTC. Full variable domain (missing parts from reference TRBV18 and TRBJ2-4): NAGVMQNPRHLVRRRGQEARLRCSPMKGHSHVYWYRQLPEEGLKFMVYLQKENIIDESGMPKERFSAEFPKEGPSILRIQQVVRGDSAAYFCASSPLVSPKNIQYFGAGTRLSVL.